A selection of T cell receptor beta chains follows, all from one sample in a study of OX40 agonist ivuxolimab in advanced cancers. Produced via immunoSEQ multiplex PCR; TCRdb's table is partial and in-frame only. The sample has about 70,000 clones, 75% to 85% seen once. The source was CD4+ or CD8+ T cells sorted from blood, collected in a trial of the OX40 agonist ivuxolimab. The receptors here all came from an adult with an advanced solid tumor such as melanoma, head and neck, liver or kidney cancer. The CDR3 runs from the conserved cysteine through the conserved F or W. The D gene is left open where the match is weak. Clone sizes are given selectively: once, few, many, or a class where the clone is expanded.

cdr3_length: 16
d_call: .
v_call: TRBV18
j_call: TRBJ1-2
clone_size: .
cdr3_nt: TGTGCCAGCTCCCCAAGTTCGGGGTTTTTAAGCTATGGCTACACCTTC
cdr3_aa: CASSPSSGFLSYGYTF

cdr3_length: 16
d_call: TRBD1
v_call: TRBV2
j_call: TRBJ1-5
clone_size: few
cdr3_nt: TGTGCCAGCAGGGCCCACAGGGGGCCGAGCAATCAGCCCCAGCATTTT
cdr3_aa: CASRAHRGPSNQPQHF

cdr3_length: 15
d_call: .
v_call: TRBV9
j_call: TRBJ1-2
clone_size: .
cdr3_nt: TGTGCCAGCAGCCGAGGGGGGGCGGTAAACTATGGCTACACCTTC
cdr3_aa: CASSRGGAVNYGYTF

cdr3_length: 13
d_call: .
v_call: TRBV7-2
j_call: TRBJ1-2
clone_size: .
cdr3_nt: TGTGCCAGCAGCACCCCCGGGGTCGGCGGCTACACCTTC
cdr3_aa: CASSTPGVGGYTF

cdr3_length: 14
d_call: TRBD1
v_call: TRBV7-2
j_call: TRBJ1-2
clone_size: once
cdr3_nt: TGTGCCAGCAGCTTTATACGGGACAGGGTATTGTGGACCTTC
cdr3_aa: CASSFIRDRVLWTF

cdr3_length: 14
d_call: .
v_call: TRBV9
j_call: TRBJ1-2
clone_size: once
cdr3_nt: TGTGCCAGCAGCCCCCTTAGGGGAACCGCTGGCTACACCTTC
cdr3_aa: CASSPLRGTAGYTF

cdr3_length: 13
d_call: .
v_call: TRBV4-3
j_call: TRBJ2-1
clone_size: once
cdr3_nt: TGCGCCAGCAGCCCGGGACCGGACGATGAGCAGTTCTTC
cdr3_aa: CASSPGPDDEQFF

cdr3_length: 14
d_call: TRBD1
v_call: TRBV28
j_call: TRBJ2-7
clone_size: .
cdr3_nt: TGTGCCAGCAGGCCGGGACAGGATCCCTACGAGCAGTACTTC
cdr3_aa: CASRPGQDPYEQYF

cdr3_length: 19
d_call: TRBD2
v_call: TRBV29-1
j_call: TRBJ2-3
clone_size: .
cdr3_nt: TGCAGCGTTGACGGGAGGGACTTAACCCGCGGGAGCCCCTCAGATACGCAGTATTTT
cdr3_aa: CSVDGRDLTRGSPSDTQYF

cdr3_length: 14
d_call: .
v_call: TRBV19
j_call: TRBJ1-5
clone_size: few
cdr3_nt: TGTGCCAGTAGTATTCAAGGGGGAAATCAGCCCCAGCATTTT
cdr3_aa: CASSIQGGNQPQHF

cdr3_length: 14
d_call: TRBD2
v_call: TRBV6-5
j_call: TRBJ2-1
clone_size: few
cdr3_nt: TGTGCCAGCAGTCTCCAGACTAGCGGGATTGAGCAGTTCTTC
cdr3_aa: CASSLQTSGIEQFF

cdr3_length: 14
d_call: .
v_call: TRBV10-3
j_call: TRBJ2-1
clone_size: .
cdr3_nt: TGTGCCATGGGGTGGCGAGACTCCTACAATGAGCAGTTCTTC
cdr3_aa: CAMGWRDSYNEQFF

cdr3_length: 14
d_call: TRBD1
v_call: TRBV10-1
j_call: TRBJ1-6
clone_size: .
cdr3_nt: TGCGCCAGCAGTGCGGGACAGAATAATTCACCCCTCCACTTT
cdr3_aa: CASSAGQNNSPLHF